The clone carrying this TCR beta chain is a singleton in its sample. The data originate from a study of T cells in tuberculosis. Sample time point: new active TB diagnosis, blood taken before or within 7 days of starting treatment. Trimming took 4 bases from V and 4 from J, leaving 12 bases between them. CDR1 is LGHNT and CDR2 is FRNRAP in the germline V gene. CDR3 length: 14 residues. TCRdb keeps only in-frame clones here, not all; method: immunoSEQ multiplex PCR. The sample yields over 30,000 clones, nearly 90% seen once. The chain combines TRBV12-5 with TRBJ2-3; D possibly corresponds to TRBD2 (5 bases). Material: PBMCs, obtained at tuberculosis diagnosis. The clonotype was recovered from an adult with tuberculosis. CDR3: CASGSEGQADTQYF. The CDR3 bases are TGTGCTAGTGGTTCCGAGGGCCAGGCAGATACGCAGTATTTT.